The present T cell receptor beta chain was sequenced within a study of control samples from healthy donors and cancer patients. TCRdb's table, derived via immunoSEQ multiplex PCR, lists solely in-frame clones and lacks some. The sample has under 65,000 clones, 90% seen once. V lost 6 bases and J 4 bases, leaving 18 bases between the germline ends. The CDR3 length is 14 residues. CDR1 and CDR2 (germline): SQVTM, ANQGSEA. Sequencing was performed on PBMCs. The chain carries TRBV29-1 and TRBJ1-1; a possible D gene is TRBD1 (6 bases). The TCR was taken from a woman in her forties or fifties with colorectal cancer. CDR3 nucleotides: TGCAGCGTGAGCGGTCACAGGGAAGGCACTGAAGCTTTCTTT. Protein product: CSVSGHREGTEAFF. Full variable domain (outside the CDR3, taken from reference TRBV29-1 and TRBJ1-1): SAVISQKPSRDICQRGTSLTIQCQVDSQVTMMFWYRQQPGQSLTLIATANQGSEATYESGFVIDKFPISRPNLTFSTLTVSNMSPEDSSIYLCSVSGHREGTEAFFGQGTRLTVV.